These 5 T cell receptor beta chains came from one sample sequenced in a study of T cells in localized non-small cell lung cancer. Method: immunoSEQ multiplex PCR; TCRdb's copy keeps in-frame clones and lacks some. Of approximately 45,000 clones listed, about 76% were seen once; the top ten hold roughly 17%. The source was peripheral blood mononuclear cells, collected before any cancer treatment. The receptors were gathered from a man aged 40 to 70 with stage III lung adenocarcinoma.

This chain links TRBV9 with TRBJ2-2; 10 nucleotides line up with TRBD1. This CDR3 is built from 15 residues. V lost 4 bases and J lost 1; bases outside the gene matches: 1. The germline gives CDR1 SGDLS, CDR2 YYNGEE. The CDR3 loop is CASSWTGGNTGELFF. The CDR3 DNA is TGTGCCAGCAGCTGGACAGGGGGGAACACCGGGGAGCTGTTTTTT.

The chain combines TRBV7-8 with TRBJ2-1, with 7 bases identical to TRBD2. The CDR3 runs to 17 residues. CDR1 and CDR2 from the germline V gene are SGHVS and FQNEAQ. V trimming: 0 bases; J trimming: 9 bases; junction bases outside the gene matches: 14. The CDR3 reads CASSLAAGPGGEFEQFF. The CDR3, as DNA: TGTGCCAGCAGCTTAGCGGCGGGGCCGGGGGGTGAGTTTGAGCAGTTCTTC.

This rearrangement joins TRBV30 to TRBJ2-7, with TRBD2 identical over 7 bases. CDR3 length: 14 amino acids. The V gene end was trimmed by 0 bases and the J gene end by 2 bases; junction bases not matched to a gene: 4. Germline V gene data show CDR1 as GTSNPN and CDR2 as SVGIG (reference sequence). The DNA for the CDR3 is TGTGCCTGGAGTGTCAGAGCGGGGCCCTACGAGCAGTACTTC. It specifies CAWSVRAGPYEQYF.

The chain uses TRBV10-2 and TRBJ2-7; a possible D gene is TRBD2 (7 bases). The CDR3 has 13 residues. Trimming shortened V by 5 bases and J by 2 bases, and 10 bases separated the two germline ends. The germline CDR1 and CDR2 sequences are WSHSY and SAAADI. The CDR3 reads CASSPGGAYEQYF. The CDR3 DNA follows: TGCGCCAGCAGTCCGGGGGGCGCCTACGAGCAGTACTTC.

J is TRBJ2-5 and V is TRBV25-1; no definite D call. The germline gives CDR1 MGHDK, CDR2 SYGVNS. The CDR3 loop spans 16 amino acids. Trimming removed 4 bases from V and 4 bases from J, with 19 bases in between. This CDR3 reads CASSAPPQVPTETQYF. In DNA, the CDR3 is TGTGCCAGCAGTGCCCCCCCCCAGGTACCGACAGAGACCCAGTACTTC.